This T cell receptor (beta chain) was sequenced in a study of blood T cell repertoires in COVID-19. Study summary: Specimens from acute and convalescent COVID-19 originated in the United States, Italy and Spain. Sources were T cells, B-cell-depleted T cells, or PBMCs; the material itself was cDNA or gDNA.

Original analysis: Using reference gene primer amplification, nucleated cell counts were estimated. TCRdb's copy holds only in-frame clones and misses some; the assay was immunoSEQ multiplex PCR. V and J calls and clone size are given by that table; D and trimming were obtained from the DNA. The sample holds some 200,000 clones, 80% to 95% seen once. From germline, CDR1 is MGHRA and CDR2 YSYEKL. The CDR3 sequence is 13 residues long. Trimming at V came to 1 base and at J to 13 bases, leaving 6 bases not matched to a gene. V and J are TRBV4-1 and TRBJ2-3, with 9 nucleotides matching TRBD2. The sample taken for sequencing was peripheral blood. The receptor was derived from a man over 45 with acute or convalescent COVID-19. The CDR3 bases are TGCGCCAGCAGCCAAGTCTTTGGCGGGAGGGAGTATTTT. It yields the protein CASSQVFGGREYF.